This T cell receptor beta chain was recorded in a study of lymphopenia after photon versus proton radiotherapy. V was trimmed by 0 bases and J by 1 base, leaving 10 bases between them. The CDR3 extends over 15 amino acids. Germline V gives CDR1 MNHNY, CDR2 SVGAGI (reference sequence). The data were produced by immunoSEQ multiplex PCR, yet TCRdb's version contains in-frame clones alone and is incomplete. The data contain about 19,000 clones, approximately 90% of them seen just once; the ten biggest clones take up 5.5% to 7.5%. The sequence was obtained from a man aged 55 to 70 with pancreatic cancer. The V gene is TRBV6-6, the J gene TRBJ2-7; TRBD2 might be the D (6 bases). Material: peripheral blood, obtained from a patient treated with photon-based radiotherapy. The CDR3 loop is CASSYSGTYSYEQYF. The CDR3 region has the DNA TGTGCCAGCAGTTACTCCGGGACTTATTCCTACGAGCAGTACTTC.